These T cell receptor beta chains were read from a single sample in a study of shared clonotypes between healthy human individuals. Produced via immunoSEQ multiplex PCR; TCRdb's table is partial and in-frame only. The sample shows about 1.5 million clones, under 99% of them seen only once. Material: naive CD4+ T cells sorted from blood. The receptor source for this set is a man aged 25 to 40 in good health. Each CDR3 is given with its conserved first and last residue. Each record gives: J gene, clone size, V gene, D gene, CDR3 DNA, CDR3 protein. A D gene is named only where the DNA matches it firmly. A clone size is listed for some rows: how often the clone was seen (once, few, many), or a class if it is expanded.

TRBJ2-7,.,TRBV6-1,.,TGTGCCAGCAGAGACAACTACGAGCAGTACTTC,CASRDNYEQYF
TRBJ1-2,.,TRBV20-1,.,TGCAGTGCCTCGGCAGATGGCTACACCTTC,CSASADGYTF
TRBJ2-7,.,TRBV10-3,TRBD1,TGTGCCATCAGTGACGGACAGGCCCAAATGGGCTACGAGCAGTACTTC,CAISDGQAQMGYEQYF
TRBJ1-3,.,TRBV29-1,.,TGCAGCGTGACGGGTGACTCTGGAAACACCATATATTTT,CSVTGDSGNTIYF
TRBJ1-5,.,TRBV11-2,.,TGTGCCAGCAGCTTGGCCGGGTCCAGCGGGGGCAATCAGCCCCAGCATTTT,CASSLAGSSGGNQPQHF
TRBJ2-3,.,TRBV16,.,TGTGCCAGCAGCCAACTTTCCTTAACAGATACGCAGTATTTT,CASSQLSLTDTQYF
TRBJ2-7,once,TRBV29-1,.,TGCAGCGCCTTGGACAGAAACCGCGAGCAGTACTTC,CSALDRNREQYF
TRBJ2-7,.,TRBV4-1,TRBD1,TGCGCCAGCAGCTATGGGGACAGGCCCTACGAGCAGTACTTC,CASSYGDRPYEQYF
TRBJ1-5,.,TRBV27,TRBD1,TGTGCCAGCAGTACGGGACAGGGTAATCAGCCCCAGCATTTT,CASSTGQGNQPQHF
TRBJ1-1,.,TRBV28,.,TGTGCCAGCATCGCTATCGGGGCATGGAACACTGAAGCTTTCTTT,CASIAIGAWNTEAFF
TRBJ2-7,.,TRBV15,TRBD1,TGTGCCACCAGCGTCGACAGGGGCCCTTACTACGAGCAGTACTTC,CATSVDRGPYYEQYF
TRBJ1-5,.,TRBV7-9,TRBD1,TGTGCCAGCAGCAGAGACGACAGGGGCAATCAGCCCCAGCATTTT,CASSRDDRGNQPQHF
TRBJ2-3,.,TRBV5-1,.,TGCGCCAGCAGCTATAAGACGCTGACAGATACGCAGTATTTT,CASSYKTLTDTQYF
TRBJ1-4,.,TRBV5-8,.,TGTGCCAGCAGCCAGGGTCCGTCGGGAAAGCTGTTTTTT,CASSQGPSGKLFF
TRBJ1-5,.,TRBV4-1,TRBD1,TGCGCCAGCAGCCCCTTGGACAGGGGGCGGACCTGGCCCCAGCATTTT,CASSPLDRGRTWPQHF
TRBJ2-3,.,TRBV7-2,TRBD2,TGTGCCAGCAGCGCAACTAGCGGCACAGATACGCAGTATTTT,CASSATSGTDTQYF
TRBJ1-5,.,TRBV6-1,.,TGTGCCAGCAGCGAACAGGGAGGCAATCAGCCCCAGCATTTT,CASSEQGGNQPQHF
TRBJ2-7,.,TRBV5-8,.,TGTGCCAGCAGGCCAGCAAAATACGAGCAGTACTTC,CASRPAKYEQYF